These 27 T cell receptor beta chains were sequenced from one sample in a study of blood T cell repertoires in COVID-19. Produced via immunoSEQ multiplex PCR; TCRdb's table is partial and in-frame only. The table has 390,000 or so clones, approximately 90% seen once; the top ten hold 1.4%. The sequenced sample consisted of peripheral blood. The source of these receptors is a woman aged 25 to 39 with active or convalescent COVID-19.

CDR3 nucleotides: TGCGCCAGCAGCTTCTCTCGGACAGGGTATGGCTACACCTTC. Translating gives CASSFSRTGYGYTF. The chain combines TRBV5-1 with TRBJ1-2; TRBD1 aligns across 8 bases. V dropped 2 bases and J dropped 5; count of bases not matched to a gene: 5. The germline CDR1 and CDR2 sequences are SGHRS and YFSETQ. The CDR3 is 14 residues long.

Written as DNA, the CDR3 is TGTGCCAGCAGCTTAGGGGGGGGACAGGGGTACTCACCCCTCCACTTT. It specifies CASSLGGGQGYSPLHF. The chain carries TRBV7-2 and TRBJ1-6; 10 nucleotides align to TRBD1. J lost 10 bases, V lost 1 base, and 7 bases had no gene match. The CDR3 is 16 residues long. The V gene's germline CDR1 is SGHTA and CDR2 FQGNSA.

In this sample, this clone turned up once. The chain uses TRBV5-4 and TRBJ2-5; TRBD2 matches 9 bases. With V trimmed by 1 base and J by 5 bases, 9 bases remained unmatched. Germline CDR1 and CDR2: SGHNT and YYREEE (reference sequence). The CDR3 length is 16 residues. The CDR3 region is CASSLTNSGGRETQYF. The CDR3 coding sequence is TGTGCCAGCAGCTTGACCAATAGCGGGGGACGGGAGACCCAGTACTTC. Variable domain in full (rest from reference TRBV5-4 and TRBJ2-5): ETGVTQSPTHLIKTRGQQVTLRCSSQSGHNTVSWYQQALGQGPQFIFQYYREEENGRGNFPPRFSGLQFPNYSSELNVNALELDDSALYLCASSLTNSGGRETQYFGPGTRLLVL.

The CDR3 region has the DNA TGTGCCACATCGGGGACCTACAATGAGCAGTTCTTC. Its protein is CATSGTYNEQFF. V and J are TRBV2 and TRBJ2-1, with a tentative D call TRBD2 (5 bases). Germline V CDR1 and CDR2: SNHLY, FYNNEI. The length of the CDR3 is 12 residues. Deletions cut 10 bases from V and 2 bases from J, with 9 bases between.

CDR3 amino acids: CASTPGGPSYEQYF. For the CDR3, the DNA is TGCGCCAGCACCCCGGGGGGGCCTTCCTACGAGCAGTACTTC. The chain couples TRBV5-1 to TRBJ2-7; 8 nucleotides align to TRBD2. Germline CDR1 reads SGHRS; CDR2 reads YFSETQ. Germline trimming cut 6 bases from V and 1 base from J; bases unmatched to any gene: 6. The CDR3 spans 14 residues. The entire variable domain, with the rest obtained from reference TRBV5-1 and TRBJ2-7, is as follows: KAGVTQTPRYLIKTRGQQVTLSCSPISGHRSVSWYQQTPGQGLQFLFEYFSETQRNKGNFPGRFSGRQFSNSRSEMNVSTLELGDSALYLCASTPGGPSYEQYFGPGTRLTVT.

The chain has TRBV18 and TRBJ1-3; 7 nucleotides agree with TRBD1. J lost 3 bases, V lost 3 bases, and 8 bases had no gene match. CDR3 length: 16 amino acids. The V gene's germline CDR1 is KGHSH and CDR2 LQKENI. The DNA for the CDR3 is TGTGCCAGCTCACCGGGCGACAGGGCCCATGGAAACACCATATATTTT. This gives the protein CASSPGDRAHGNTIYF. Looking up the rest from reference TRBV18 and TRBJ1-3 gives the full variable domain: NAGVMQNPRHLVRRRGQEARLRCSPMKGHSHVYWYRQLPEEGLKFMVYLQKENIIDESGMPKERFSAEFPKEGPSILRIQQVVRGDSAAYFCASSPGDRAHGNTIYFGEGSWLTVV.

The chain carries TRBV6-2 or TRBV6-3 and TRBJ1-1; D not certain. This CDR3 contains 15 residues. The germline gives CDR1 MNHEY, CDR2 SVGEGT. Trimming left V 0 bases short and J 7 bases short, with 15 bases between. CDR3: CASSYSIGRLVEAFF. The CDR3 DNA reads TGTGCCAGCAGTTACTCGATTGGCAGACTAGTTGAAGCTTTCTTT.

The gene calls are TRBV30 and TRBJ2-1, with D possibly matching TRBD1 (5 bases). Germline V gene data show CDR1 as GTSNPN and CDR2 as SVGIG (reference sequence). The CDR3 consists of 13 residues. CDR3 sequence (DNA): TGTGGTCTATGGCGGACAAGCTACAATGAGCAGTTCTTC. Amino acids: CGLWRTSYNEQFF.

V gene TRBV28 combines with J gene TRBJ1-3; no clear D. Germline assignment: CDR1 MDHEN and CDR2 SYDVKM. Trimming shortened V by 6 bases and J by 0 bases, and 12 bases separated the two germline ends. The CDR3 has 15 amino acids. For the CDR3, the DNA is TGTGCCAGCAGACCCACACCGGGCTCTGGAAACACCATATATTTT. It is translated as CASRPTPGSGNTIYF.

This clone was recorded once. The V and J genes are TRBV7-2 and TRBJ2-7, with 9 positions matching TRBD1. The CDR3 consists of 14 residues. Germline CDR1 and CDR2: SGHTA and FQGNSA. J lost 5 bases, V lost 1 base, and 3 bases had no gene match. The chain's CDR3 is CASSLDRGRHEQYF. CDR3 nucleotide sequence: TGTGCCAGCAGCTTAGACAGGGGGCGCCACGAGCAGTACTTC. Using reference TRBV7-2 and TRBJ2-7 for the parts outside the CDR3, the full variable domain is GAGVSQSPSNKVTEKGKDVELRCDPISGHTALYWYRQSLGQGLEFLIYFQGNSAPDKSGLPSDRFSAERTGGSVSTLTIQRTQQEDSAVYLCASSLDRGRHEQYFGPGTRLTVT.

V is TRBV27 and J is TRBJ1-5, with D unresolved. The CDR3 consists of 13 residues. The V end lost 4 bases, the J end lost 10 bases, and 14 bases lay between the germline ends. Germline lookup yields CDR1 MNHEY and CDR2 SMNVEV (reference sequence). This chain's CDR3 is CASSSSGPGPQHF. The CDR3 nucleotides read TGTGCCAGCAGTTCCTCAGGCCCCGGTCCCCAGCATTTT.

The table lists this clone with a few counts. This sequence joins TRBV30 and TRBJ2-7; possibly TRBD2 for D (5 bases). The CDR3 covers 15 residues. V gave up 2 bases and J gave up 2 bases, with 16 bases separating them. Germline V CDR1 and CDR2: GTSNPN, SVGIG (reference sequence). The CDR3: CAWSSRREPPYEQYF. The CDR3 DNA follows: TGTGCCTGGAGTTCAAGACGGGAACCCCCCTACGAGCAGTACTTC.

J is TRBJ2-3 and V is TRBV5-1; the match to TRBD2 covers 12 bases. The CDR3 has 18 amino acids. Unmatched junction bases numbered 11, after V lost 4 bases and J lost 2 bases. Germline V gives CDR1 SGHRS, CDR2 YFSETQ. CDR3 residues: CASSPGLAGQFITDTQYF. For the CDR3, the DNA is TGCGCCAGCAGCCCCGGACTAGCGGGGCAATTTATCACAGATACGCAGTATTTT.

The chain recombines TRBV30 with TRBJ2-2; D unclear. The CDR3 contains 14 residues. The V end was cut by 0 bases, the J end by 2 bases, with 7 bases between. Germline-derived CDR1 and CDR2 are GTSNPN and SVGIG (reference sequence). Here the CDR3 reads CAWSVLPNTGELFF. DNA of the CDR3: TGTGCCTGGAGTGTACTTCCAAACACCGGGGAGCTGTTTTTT.

The rearrangement uses TRBV28 and TRBJ1-2, with 9 bases matching TRBD1. Unmatched junction bases numbered 6, after V lost 4 bases and J lost 3 bases. Germline values: CDR1 MDHEN, CDR2 SYDVKM. The CDR3 extends over 15 amino acids. The CDR3 here is CASSSQGALDYGYTF. For the CDR3, the DNA is TGTGCCAGCAGTTCACAGGGGGCTTTAGACTATGGCTACACCTTC.

This sequence joins TRBV15 and TRBJ2-3; 9 positions match TRBD1. V shed 3 bases, J shed 2 bases, and the junction held 9 bases outside the gene matches. This CDR3 is 17 amino acids long. Germline V gene data show CDR1 as LNHNV and CDR2 as YYDKDF (reference sequence). The CDR3 reads CATSSLPGQGYTDTQYF. CDR3 nucleotides: TGTGCCACCAGCAGTCTACCCGGACAGGGGTACACAGATACGCAGTATTTT.

This sequence joins TRBV6-5 and TRBJ2-7, with D possibly TRBD1 on 6 matching bases. The germline V gene encodes CDR1 MNHEY and CDR2 SVGAGI. V lost 5 bases and J lost 1, with 15 bases in between. The CDR3 contains 15 residues. As DNA, the CDR3 is TGTGCCAGCAGTCCAGGGGCAGTAAGGTCCTACGAGCAGTACTTC. Encoded protein: CASSPGAVRSYEQYF.

V usage is TRBV6-1 and J usage is TRBJ2-3; TRBD2 agrees at 7 bases. V gave up 1 base and J gave up 3 bases; unmatched junction bases: 7. Germline lookup yields CDR1 MNHNS and CDR2 SASEGT. The CDR3 runs to 16 residues. CDR3 in DNA: TGTGCCAGCAGTGAAGTAATGAGACTAGCTACAGATACGCAGTATTTT. Translation gives CASSEVMRLATDTQYF.

The rearrangement joins TRBV6-5 to TRBJ1-2; D not certain. The CDR3 totals 12 residues. In germline, CDR1 is MNHEY, CDR2 SVGAGI. V was shortened by 8 bases and J by 5 bases, with 12 bases between the two germline ends. CDR3 nucleotide sequence: TGTGCCAGCGGCCAGGCCGGATATGGCTACACCTTC. Its protein is CASGQAGYGYTF.

This clone came up a few times. V and J are TRBV2 and TRBJ1-2, with a possible D match to TRBD1 (5 bases). The CDR3 has 14 amino acids. V lost 8 bases to trimming and J lost 4 bases, with 17 bases between them. Germline lookup yields CDR1 SNHLY and CDR2 FYNNEI. CDR3 residues: CASPGWRGGYGYTF. The CDR3 region has the DNA TGTGCCAGCCCCGGGTGGAGGGGAGGCTATGGCTACACCTTC.

This clone was picked up a small number of times. This chain uses TRBV11-2 with TRBJ2-7, with TRBD2 as a possible D gene (5 bases). Germline values: CDR1 SGHAT, CDR2 FQNNGV. The CDR3 spans 13 residues. V was shortened by 0 bases and J by 7 bases, with 10 bases between the two germline ends. CDR3: CASSLDHTGEQYF. CDR3 coding DNA: TGTGCCAGCAGCTTAGATCATACGGGGGAGCAGTACTTC.

V and J are TRBV19 and TRBJ1-1; D is unclear. CDR3 length: 14 amino acids. Per the germline V gene, CDR1 is LNHDA and CDR2 is SQIVND (reference sequence). The germline V and J ends were trimmed by 7 bases and 1 base, with 13 bases remaining between them. This chain's CDR3 is CASTPGGANTEAFF. CDR3 nucleotide sequence: TGTGCCAGTACCCCGGGAGGAGCGAACACTGAAGCTTTCTTT.

This clone occurred once. This sequence joins TRBV4-1 and TRBJ1-6; TRBD1 is a possible D gene (5 bases). Per germline, CDR1 MGHRA and CDR2 YSYEKL. The CDR3 runs to 13 residues. Trimming stripped 3 bases from V and 5 bases from J, with 5 bases between. This chain's CDR3 is CASSQGHNSPLHF. In DNA form, the CDR3 reads TGCGCCAGCAGCCAGGGGCATAATTCACCCCTCCACTTT.

This clone occurred once. The chain combines TRBV15 with TRBJ1-1; 7 bases fit TRBD1. Germline V CDR1 and CDR2: LNHNV, YYDKDF (reference sequence). The CDR3 is 17 amino acids. The V segment lost 1 base and the J segment 1 base; nucleotides outside the gene matches: 9. The CDR3 region is CATSRGGIQGQNTEAFF. CDR3 coding DNA: TGTGCCACCAGCAGAGGAGGGATACAGGGGCAGAACACTGAAGCTTTCTTT.

The chain carries TRBV9 and TRBJ1-1; tentative D call: TRBD1 (5 bases). The CDR3 is 14 residues long. CDR1 and CDR2 from the germline V gene are SGDLS and YYNGEE. V dropped 0 bases and J dropped 6 bases, with 12 bases sitting between them. The CDR3 spells CASSVDWGEPEAFF. The CDR3 region has the DNA TGTGCCAGCAGCGTAGATTGGGGGGAACCTGAAGCTTTCTTT.

This chain uses TRBV7-8 with TRBJ2-7, with D possibly being TRBD1 (6 bases). CDR3 length equals 13 residues. Per the germline V gene, CDR1 is SGHVS and CDR2 is FQNEAQ. V was pared by 6 bases and J by 4 bases, with 13 bases between. CDR3 in DNA: TGTGCCAGCAGAAATAAGGGGGAATACGAGCAGTACTTC. Encoded protein: CASRNKGEYEQYF.

The chain combines TRBV3-1 (or the pseudogene TRBV3-2) with TRBJ1-3, with a tentative D call TRBD1 (5 bases). Trimming cost V 4 bases and J 3 bases, with 13 bases left between them. Germline assignment: CDR1 LGHDT and CDR2 YNNKEL (reference sequence). This CDR3 is 15 amino acids long. The CDR3 protein is CASSPSGGFGNTIYF. As DNA, the CDR3 is TGTGCCAGCAGCCCATCGGGGGGGTTTGGAAACACCATATATTTT.